These 9 T cell receptor beta chains came from one sample sequenced in a study of shared clonotypes between healthy human individuals. Clones were sequenced by immunoSEQ multiplex PCR, and TCRdb holds only the in-frame ones, with some missing. The repertoire holds around 580,000 clones, with 98% as singletons. CD45RO-negative, CCR7-positively selected cells formed the naive CD8 fraction, excluding terminally differentiated effector memory CD45RA+ cells. The sample consisted of naive CD8+ T cells sorted from blood. The receptors were gathered from a man aged 25-40 years in good health.

The chain uses TRBV4-1 and TRBJ2-1; a possible D gene is TRBD1 (6 bases). The CDR3 length is 15 residues. Between the trimmed V and J ends, which lost 0 bases and 7 bases, there was a span of 13 bases. The germline CDR1 and CDR2 sequences are MGHRA and YSYEKL. CDR3 sequence reads: CASSQESNRANEQFF. As DNA, the CDR3 is TGCGCCAGCAGCCAAGAATCGAACAGGGCTAATGAGCAGTTCTTC.

CDR3 in amino acids: CASSQGLGTTYNEQFF. The CDR3 DNA reads as TGCGCCAGCAGCCAAGGGCTGGGGACGACCTACAATGAGCAGTTCTTC. J is TRBJ2-1 and V is TRBV4-1, with D tentatively TRBD1 or TRBD2 (5 bases each). This CDR3 region has 16 residues. Trimming stripped 1 base from V and 2 bases from J, with 12 bases between. CDR1 MGHRA and CDR2 YSYEKL come from the germline V gene.

V and J are TRBV28 and TRBJ2-5; 7 bases line up with TRBD1. The J call may be in error: the DNA end matches TRBJ2-7 better. Germline V CDR1 and CDR2: MDHEN, SYDVKM. The CDR3 runs 16 residues. CDR3 in amino acids: CASKNLGTAGGYEQYF. The CDR3 nucleotides are TGTGCCAGCAAAAACCTCGGGACAGCAGGCGGCTACGAGCAGTACTTC.

The V gene is TRBV7-2, the J gene TRBJ2-1; 10 positions agree with TRBD1. In germline, CDR1 is SGHTA, CDR2 FQGNSA. This CDR3 is 18 amino acids long. V shed 2 bases and J 3 bases; nucleotides not matched to a gene: 10. CDR3 protein: CASSLPTEGQGNYNEQFF. CDR3 nucleotide sequence: TGTGCCAGCAGCTTACCAACTGAGGGACAGGGGAACTACAATGAGCAGTTCTTC.

The chain has TRBV10-2 and TRBJ2-7, with TRBD2 matching over 12 bases. The CDR3 has 21 amino acids. Trimming removed 0 bases from V and 7 bases from J; junction bases left unmatched: 22. Looked up from germline, CDR1 is WSHSY and CDR2 is SAAADI. The CDR3 DNA reads as TGCGCCAGCAGTGAGTCCGTGATGACAGGGTCTATTGGACTAGCGGGAAGTGAGCAGTACTTC. Amino acid sequence: CASSESVMTGSIGLAGSEQYF.

The CDR3 loop is CSVEVFYEEAETQYF. The CDR3 bases are TGCAGCGTTGAAGTATTTTACGAGGAGGCAGAGACCCAGTACTTC. This rearrangement joins TRBV29-1 to TRBJ2-5, with D perhaps matching TRBD2 (5 bases). Looked up from germline, CDR1 is SQVTM and CDR2 is ANQGSEA. The CDR3 covers 15 residues. Trimming shortened V by 1 base and J by 4 bases, and 16 bases separated the two germline ends.

The chain uses TRBV7-9 and TRBJ1-2; 8 nucleotides match TRBD1. The CDR3 extends over 12 amino acids. CDR1 is SEHNR and CDR2 is FQNEAQ in the germline V gene (reference sequence). Losses at the gene ends were 6 bases for V and 3 bases for J; bases not matched to a gene: 0. CDR3 DNA: TGTGCCAGCAGGGGACAGGACTATGGCTACACCTTC. Its translation is CASRGQDYGYTF.

V and J are TRBV2 and TRBJ1-5, with 9 positions matching TRBD1. The CDR3 is made up of 17 amino acids. With 0 bases clipped from V and 5 bases from J, the junction kept 8 bases outside the gene matches. CDR1 is SNHLY, CDR2 FYNNEI, per germline. In nucleotides, the CDR3 is TGTGCCAGCAGTGAAGCGAACAGGGGGCCCGCGTATCAGCCCCAGCATTTT. Protein sequence: CASSEANRGPAYQPQHF.

This clone was observed once. The J gene is TRBJ2-7, the V gene TRBV6-1, with D uncertain. The germline V gene has CDR1 MNHNS and CDR2 SASEGT. This CDR3 region has 13 residues. Trimming removed 7 bases from V and 2 bases from J, with 12 bases in between. The CDR3 loop is CASTTDAPYEQYF. CDR3 nucleotide sequence: TGTGCCAGCACCACGGACGCCCCCTACGAGCAGTACTTC.